Below, 26 T cell receptor beta chains from the same sample are listed, as sequenced in a study of cytomegalovirus exposure and HLA in healthy donors. With 60 Vbeta and 13 Jbeta primers, the PCR was carried out. Profiled with immunoSEQ multiplex PCR; TCRdb holds only in-frame clones, not every one. The data contain about 160,000 clones, about 85% of them singletons. Sequenced: PBMCs. Receptors were obtained from a man aged 18 to 29 in good health and CMV-seropositive.

The V and J genes are TRBV9 and TRBJ2-3; D unclear. The CDR3 extends over 14 amino acids. V was pared by 3 bases and J by 1 base, with 9 bases between. Looked up from germline, CDR1 is SGDLS and CDR2 is YYNGEE. The CDR3 spells CASSAVSRTDTQYF. For the CDR3, the DNA is TGTGCCAGCAGCGCAGTGTCCCGCACAGATACGCAGTATTTT.

In the case of this clone: A read error may produce the germline difference seen at one junction end. This chain connects TRBV6-1 to TRBJ2-5; maybe TRBD2 (6 bases). This CDR3 has 15 residues. Per the germline V gene, CDR1 is MNHNS and CDR2 is SASEGT. The CDR3 DNA reads as TGTGCCAGCAGCGAAGGGGAGGAAGGCGAAAAGACCCAGTACTTC. It translates to CASSEGEEGEKTQYF.

The rearrangement links TRBV7-3 to TRBJ2-1; 7 bases fit TRBD2. The germline V gene has CDR1 SGHTA and CDR2 FQGTGA. After removal of 5 bases from V and 4 bases from J, the junction contained 8 bases not matched to a gene. This CDR3 is 15 amino acids long. The CDR3 region is CASSASGTTYNEQFF. CDR3 sequence (DNA): TGTGCCAGCAGCGCCTCCGGGACTACTTACAATGAGCAGTTCTTC.

V and J are TRBV2 and TRBJ2-3; 9 nucleotides match TRBD2. The CDR3 has 15 residues. CDR1 and CDR2 (germline): SNHLY, FYNNEI. V lost 5 bases, J lost 7 bases, and 10 bases stayed unmatched. The CDR3 nucleotides are TGTGCCAGCAGTATTTTAGCGGGGGAGGGAAATACGCAGTATTTT. Translated: CASSILAGEGNTQYF.

The chain joins TRBV13 to TRBJ2-7, with 7 bases identical to TRBD2. Germline V gene sequence: CDR1 PRHDT, CDR2 FYEKMQ (reference sequence). V lost 2 bases to trimming and J lost 4 bases; unmatched junction nucleotides: 5. The CDR3 runs 14 residues. The CDR3 loop is CASSLWGGEYEQYF. The CDR3 DNA follows: TGTGCCAGCAGCTTATGGGGGGGGGAATACGAGCAGTACTTC.

The rearrangement uses TRBV6-1 and TRBJ1-6, with D hard to call. V was shortened by 3 bases and J by 6 bases, with 3 bases between the two germline ends. Germline V gene data show CDR1 as MNHNS and CDR2 as SASEGT. The CDR3 covers 12 residues. CDR3 protein: CASSDVNSPLHF. The CDR3 nucleotides are TGTGCCAGCAGTGACGTTAATTCACCCCTCCACTTT.

This chain links TRBV5-6 with TRBJ1-1, with D tentatively TRBD1 (6 bases). CDR3 size: 13 residues. Trimming took off 4 bases at V and 10 bases at J, with 17 bases between the two ends. CDR1 and CDR2 from the germline V gene are SGHDT and YYEEEE. In DNA form, the CDR3 reads TGTGCCAGCAGCGGTTACACAGGGAGCGCAGCTTTCTTT. The encoded protein is CASSGYTGSAAFF.

This rearrangement joins TRBV6-5 to TRBJ2-3; tentative D call: TRBD1 (6 bases). This CDR3 is 15 amino acids long. Germline V gene sequence: CDR1 MNHEY, CDR2 SVGAGI. The germline V and J ends were trimmed by 5 bases and 2 bases, with 14 bases remaining between them. This CDR3 is CASSHQGSYTDTQYF. For the CDR3, the DNA is TGTGCCAGCAGTCACCAGGGGAGCTACACAGATACGCAGTATTTT.

The chain employs TRBV5-1 and TRBJ1-1; TRBD1 aligns across 7 bases. The trim removed 4 bases at V and 6 bases at J, leaving 3 bases unmatched. Germline lookup yields CDR1 SGHRS and CDR2 YFSETQ. The CDR3 runs to 12 residues. The CDR3 coding sequence is TGCGCCAGCAGCACGGGACAGCCTGAAGCTTTCTTT. This encodes CASSTGQPEAFF. The variable domain in full, with the rest retrieved from reference TRBV5-1 and TRBJ1-1, is KAGVTQTPRYLIKTRGQQVTLSCSPISGHRSVSWYQQTPGQGLQFLFEYFSETQRNKGNFPGRFSGRQFSNSRSEMNVSTLELGDSALYLCASSTGQPEAFFGQGTRLTVV.

The J gene is TRBJ2-1, the V gene TRBV4-3, with 10 bases matching TRBD1. Germline V lookup: CDR1 LGHNA, CDR2 YSLEER. This CDR3 is built from 15 residues. V was clipped by 4 bases and J by 5 bases; unmatched bases: 5. The CDR3, as DNA: TGCGCCAGCAGCCGGGGGGACAGGGGAAACAATGAGCAGTTCTTC. Translating gives CASSRGDRGNNEQFF.

This clone has more than one count but fewer than ten. This chain uses TRBV11-1 with TRBJ1-6, with a weak D call TRBD1 (5 bases). V lost 5 bases to trimming and J lost 10 bases, with 18 bases between them. Germline CDR1 is SGHAT and CDR2 is FQDESV (reference sequence). This CDR3 contains 15 residues. DNA of the CDR3: TGTGCCAGCAGCCCGAGGGAGGGGATGGGGTCACCCCTCCACTTT. This encodes CASSPREGMGSPLHF.

The V call is TRBV4-3, the J call TRBJ1-4, with D tentatively TRBD1 (5 bases). Trimming removed 5 bases at V and 5 bases at J, with 15 bases between. This CDR3 has 15 amino acids. Germline V gene sequence: CDR1 LGHNA, CDR2 YSLEER. CDR3 coding DNA: TGCGCCAGCAGCTTGACGGGGGGGGTAAATGAAAAACTGTTTTTT. Its protein product is CASSLTGGVNEKLFF.

The chain carries TRBV2 and TRBJ1-1; D possibly corresponds to TRBD1 (5 bases). The CDR3 has 13 amino acids. Germline V gene lookup returns CDR1 SNHLY and CDR2 FYNNEI. The V and J ends lost 5 bases and 0 bases respectively, with 7 bases between them. CDR3 residues: CASSLQVNTEAFF. The CDR3, as DNA: TGTGCCAGCAGTTTACAGGTGAACACTGAAGCTTTCTTT.

This chain connects TRBV19 to TRBJ2-2, with 7 nucleotides matching TRBD2. Trimming cost V 3 bases and J 0 bases; bases outside gene matches: 4. The CDR3 extends over 16 amino acids. Per germline, CDR1 LNHDA and CDR2 SQIVND (reference sequence). The CDR3 loop is CASSISGFSNTGELFF. CDR3 in DNA: TGTGCCAGTAGTATTAGCGGGTTTTCGAACACCGGGGAGCTGTTTTTT.

V usage is TRBV6-1 and J usage is TRBJ2-7; a weak D match, TRBD1 (7 bases). The CDR3 is made up of 16 amino acids. Germline-derived CDR1 and CDR2 are MNHNS and SASEGT. The V end was cut by 0 bases, the J end by 3 bases, with 15 bases between. The CDR3 DNA reads TGTGCCAGCAGTGAAGCATGGCAGGGGGGTAACTACGAGCAGTACTTC. Protein product: CASSEAWQGGNYEQYF.

V usage is TRBV9 and J usage is TRBJ2-5; 11 bases match TRBD2. The length of the CDR3 is 16 residues. The germline gives CDR1 SGDLS, CDR2 YYNGEE. Trimming cost V 0 bases and J 4 bases; bases outside gene matches: 5. The CDR3 region is CASSVDSGGALETQYF. CDR3 coding DNA: TGTGCCAGCAGCGTAGATAGCGGGGGGGCTCTAGAGACCCAGTACTTC.

About this clone: Compared with germline, one end of the junction differs, possibly owing to a read error. The chain has TRBV6-5 and TRBJ1-4; the D gene is possibly TRBD1 (6 bases). There are 15 residues in the CDR3. CDR1 MNHEY and CDR2 SVGAGI come from the germline V gene. The CDR3 nucleotides read TGTGCCAGCAATTACGGCGGGGGGCCAGGTGAAAAACTGTTTTTT. Its translation: CASNYGGGPGEKLFF.

The rearrangement uses TRBV10-3 and TRBJ2-2; TRBD2 matches 7 bases. V trimming: 3 bases; J trimming: 2 bases; junction bases outside the gene matches: 6. The germline CDR1 and CDR2 sequences are ENHRY and SYGVKD. The CDR3 spans 16 residues. The chain's CDR3 is CAISDPGRGNTGELFF. CDR3 bases: TGTGCCATCAGTGATCCAGGGAGGGGAAACACCGGGGAGCTGTTTTTT.

This clone was picked up a small number of times. V gene TRBV7-8 combines with J gene TRBJ2-2; D is unresolved. Germline values: CDR1 SGHVS, CDR2 FQNEAQ. The CDR3 is 16 residues long. V was cut by 1 base and J by 2 bases, with 11 bases left in between. CDR3 region: CASSLEVYRNTGELFF. CDR3 sequence (DNA): TGTGCCAGCAGCTTAGAGGTCTACAGAAACACCGGGGAGCTGTTTTTT.

This chain uses TRBV10-3 with TRBJ2-3, with 12 bases fitting TRBD2. This CDR3 is 15 amino acids long. Germline lookup yields CDR1 ENHRY and CDR2 SYGVKD. Trimming removed 3 bases from V and 10 bases from J; junction bases left unmatched: 8. The CDR3 loop is CAISDLAGGEDSQYF. The CDR3 coding sequence is TGTGCCATCAGTGATCTAGCGGGGGGGGAGGATTCGCAGTATTTT.

This rearrangement joins TRBV11-2 to TRBJ1-1; D is possibly TRBD1 (6 bases). V lost 5 bases, J lost 4 bases, and 14 bases lay in between. The CDR3 is made up of 14 amino acids. Germline V gene sequence: CDR1 SGHAT, CDR2 FQNNGV. CDR3 loop: CASSTRQVATEAFF. The CDR3 nucleotides read TGTGCCAGCAGCACCAGACAGGTTGCCACTGAAGCTTTCTTT.

This chain links TRBV18 with TRBJ1-2, with D maybe TRBD1 (5 bases). This CDR3 is 13 amino acids long. Germline lookup yields CDR1 KGHSH and CDR2 LQKENI. V dropped 5 bases and J dropped 4 bases, with 11 bases sitting between them. This CDR3 is CASSTTDTYGYTF. The CDR3 DNA follows: TGTGCCAGCTCAACGACAGACACCTATGGCTACACCTTC.

A remark on this clone: The junction shows a germline mismatch at one end, possibly a read error. CDR3: CASSLSVLLSGANGLTF. The CDR3 DNA sequence: TGTGCCAGCAGTTTATCGGTCCTCCTATCTGGGGCCAACGGCCTGACTTTC. This chain connects TRBV27 to TRBJ2-6; tentatively, D is TRBD1 (5 bases). CDR3 length: 17 amino acids. CDR1 is MNHEY, CDR2 SMNVEV, per germline (reference sequence). Variable domain in full (rest from reference TRBV27 and TRBJ2-6): EAQVTQNPRYLITVTGKKLTVTCSQNMNHEYMSWYRQDPGLGLRQIYYSMNVEVTDKGDVPEGYKVSRKEKRNFPLILESPSPNQTSLYFCASSLSVLLSGANGLTFGAGSRLTVL.

The CDR3 bases are TGCGCCAGCAGCGCCGGACAGGGGCCATCCTACGAGCAGTACTTC. Translating gives CASSAGQGPSYEQYF. The genes are TRBV4-3 and TRBJ2-7; 9 positions agree with TRBD1. This CDR3 is 15 amino acids long. V lost 5 bases, J lost 1 base, and 6 bases stayed unmatched. The germline V gene has CDR1 LGHNA and CDR2 YSLEER.

The rearrangement uses TRBV10-2 and TRBJ2-3; D gene ambiguous. This CDR3 spans 18 amino acids. The ends were cut back, 0 bases at V and 0 bases at J, with 16 bases in the middle. In germline, CDR1 is WSHSY, CDR2 SAAADI. CDR3 bases: TGCGCCAGCAGTGAGTCCGACCGCTTCGCGGCTAGCACAGATACGCAGTATTTT. Encoded protein: CASSESDRFAASTDTQYF.

This clone appeared a few times. The CDR3 DNA is TGTGCCAGCAGCTTAGCGAATTCACAGCCCTATGGCTACACCTTC. Encoded protein: CASSLANSQPYGYTF. The gene calls are TRBV7-8 and TRBJ1-2; D is undetermined. CDR1 is SGHVS, CDR2 FQNEAQ, per germline. V lost 0 bases to trimming and J lost 4 bases, with 12 bases between them. CDR3 length equals 15 residues.